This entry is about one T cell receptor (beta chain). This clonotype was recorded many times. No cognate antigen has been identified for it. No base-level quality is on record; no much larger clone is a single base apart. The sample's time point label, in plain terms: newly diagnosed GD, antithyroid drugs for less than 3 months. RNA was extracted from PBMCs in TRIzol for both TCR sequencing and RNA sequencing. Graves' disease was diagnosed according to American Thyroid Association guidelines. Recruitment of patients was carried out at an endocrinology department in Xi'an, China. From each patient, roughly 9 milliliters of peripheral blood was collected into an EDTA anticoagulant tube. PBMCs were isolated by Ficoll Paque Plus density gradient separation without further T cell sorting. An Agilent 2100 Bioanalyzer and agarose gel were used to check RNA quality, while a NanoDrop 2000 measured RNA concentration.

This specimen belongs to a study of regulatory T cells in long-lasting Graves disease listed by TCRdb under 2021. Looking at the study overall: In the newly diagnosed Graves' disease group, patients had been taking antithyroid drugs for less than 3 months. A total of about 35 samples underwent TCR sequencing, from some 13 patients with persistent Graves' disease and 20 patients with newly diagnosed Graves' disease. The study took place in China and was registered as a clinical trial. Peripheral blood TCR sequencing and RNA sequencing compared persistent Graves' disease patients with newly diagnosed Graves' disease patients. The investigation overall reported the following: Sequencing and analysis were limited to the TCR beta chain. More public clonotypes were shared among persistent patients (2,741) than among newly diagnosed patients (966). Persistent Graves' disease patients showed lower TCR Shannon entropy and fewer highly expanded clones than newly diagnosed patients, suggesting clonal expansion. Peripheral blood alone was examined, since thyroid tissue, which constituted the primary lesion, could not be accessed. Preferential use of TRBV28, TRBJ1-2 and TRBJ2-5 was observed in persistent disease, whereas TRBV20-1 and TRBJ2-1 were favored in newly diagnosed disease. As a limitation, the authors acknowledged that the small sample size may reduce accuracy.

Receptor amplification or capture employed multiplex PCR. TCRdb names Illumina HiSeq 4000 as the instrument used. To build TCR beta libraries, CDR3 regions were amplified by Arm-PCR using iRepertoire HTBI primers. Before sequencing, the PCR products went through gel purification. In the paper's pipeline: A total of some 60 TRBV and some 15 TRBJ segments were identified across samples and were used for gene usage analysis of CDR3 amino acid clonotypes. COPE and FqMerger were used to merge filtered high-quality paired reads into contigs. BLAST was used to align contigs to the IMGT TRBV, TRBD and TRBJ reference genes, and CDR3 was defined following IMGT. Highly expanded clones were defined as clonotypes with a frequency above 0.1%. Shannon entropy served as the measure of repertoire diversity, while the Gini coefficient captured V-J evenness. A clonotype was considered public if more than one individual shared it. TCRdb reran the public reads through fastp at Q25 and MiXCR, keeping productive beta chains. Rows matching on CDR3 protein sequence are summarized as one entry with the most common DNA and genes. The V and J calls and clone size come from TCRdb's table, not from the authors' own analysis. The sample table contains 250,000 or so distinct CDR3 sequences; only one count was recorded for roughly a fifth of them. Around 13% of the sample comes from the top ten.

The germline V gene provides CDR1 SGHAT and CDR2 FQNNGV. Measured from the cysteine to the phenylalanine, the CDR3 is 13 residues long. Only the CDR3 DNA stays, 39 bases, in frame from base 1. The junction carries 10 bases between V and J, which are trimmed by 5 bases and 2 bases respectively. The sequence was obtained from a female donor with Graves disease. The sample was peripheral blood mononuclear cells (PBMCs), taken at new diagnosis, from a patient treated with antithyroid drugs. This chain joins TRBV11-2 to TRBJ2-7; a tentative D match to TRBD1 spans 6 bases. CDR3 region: CASSPGQTYEQYF. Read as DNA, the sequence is TGTGCCAGCAGCCCCGGACAGACCTACGAGCAGTACTTC.